These T cell receptor beta chains were read from a single sample in a study of spatial heterogeneity in lung cancer. TCRdb itself ran the 5' RACE reads through MiXCR, one entry per CDR3 protein. The repertoire holds approximately 44,000 distinct CDR3 sequences, roughly 15% seen once, with 56% in the top ten. Source: PBMCs, taken at surgery. These receptors all come from a male donor with early-stage non-small cell lung cancer. The CDR3 runs from the conserved cysteine through the conserved F or W. Fields, in order: V gene, J gene, D gene, clone size, CDR3 protein, CDR3 DNA. D genes are given only for firm matches. The listing skips clone size in some rows; elsewhere it reads once, few, many or a size class.

TRBV7-2,TRBJ2-7,-,many,CASSFSSYEQYF,TGTGCCAGCAGCTTTAGCTCCTACGAGCAGTACTTC
TRBV10-3,TRBJ2-1,TRBD2,many,CAISGGRVRSREQFF,TGTGCCATCAGTGGCGGGAGGGTACGGTCGCGTGAGCAGTTCTTC
TRBV20-1,TRBJ2-1,-,many,CSARRDGPSNEQFF,TGCAGTGCTAGACGGGACGGTCCCTCCAATGAGCAGTTCTTC
TRBV7-9,TRBJ1-1,TRBD1,few,CASSSHRGLGTEAFF,TGTGCCAGCAGCTCCCACAGGGGGCTGGGTACTGAAGCTTTCTTT
TRBV27,TRBJ2-7,-,-,CASHLQGGEQYF,TGTGCCAGTCACCTCCAGGGGGGAGAGCAGTACTTC
TRBV5-1,TRBJ2-5,TRBD1,many,CASSFYRGQETQYF,TGCGCCAGCAGCTTTTACAGGGGACAAGAGACCCAGTACTTC
TRBV20-1,TRBJ1-2,TRBD1,few,CSASERDRGYGYTF,TGCAGTGCTAGCGAACGGGACAGGGGTTATGGCTACACCTTC
TRBV20-1,TRBJ2-3,TRBD2,-,CSARVGTSRRDTQYF,TGCAGTGCTAGAGTCGGGACTAGCCGGAGAGATACGCAGTATTTT
TRBV4-1,TRBJ1-1,-,-,CASSRGVLPGNTEAFF,TGCGCCAGCAGCCGTGGGGTTCTTCCCGGGAACACTGAAGCTTTCTTT
TRBV6-5,TRBJ1-6,TRBD1,-,CASSFIQGSGSPLHF,TGTGCCAGCAGTTTTATACAGGGGAGTGGATCACCCCTCCACTTT
TRBV4-2,TRBJ2-1,-,few,CASSQGSGGTNEQFF,TGTGCCAGCAGCCAAGGGTCAGGCGGGACCAATGAGCAGTTCTTC
TRBV9,TRBJ1-3,-,few,CASTKEHLFSGNTIYF,TGTGCCAGCACCAAAGAGCACCTCTTCTCTGGAAACACCATATATTTT
TRBV5-1,TRBJ2-5,-,-,CASRAVDQETQYF,TGCGCCAGCAGGGCCGTAGACCAAGAGACCCAGTACTTC
TRBV2,TRBJ1-3,-,many,CASKVSGFSGNTIYF,TGTGCCAGCAAGGTTTCGGGTTTCTCTGGAAACACCATATATTTT
TRBV5-1,TRBJ2-3,TRBD2,-,CASSLTSGSDTQYF,TGCGCCAGCAGCTTAACTAGCGGATCAGATACGCAGTATTTT
TRBV19,TRBJ2-7,-,-,CASSISLSSSYVQYF,TGTGCCAGTAGTATAAGTTTGTCTTCTTCCTACGTGCAGTACTTC
TRBV7-2,TRBJ1-5,-,few,CASSPPGANQPQHF,TGTGCCAGCAGCCCCCCGGGCGCCAATCAGCCCCAGCATTTT
TRBV7-9,TRBJ1-1,-,few,CASSFRWSGGDTEAFF,TGTGCCAGCAGCTTCAGGTGGAGTGGCGGGGACACTGAAGCTTTCTTT
TRBV29-1,TRBJ2-5,TRBD1,-,CSVGVTGEYQETQYF,TGCAGCGTTGGAGTCACAGGGGAGTACCAAGAGACCCAGTACTTC
TRBV7-9,TRBJ2-6,TRBD1,few,CASSLLGLTGGNSGANVLTF,TGTGCCAGCAGCTTACTAGGTCTGACAGGGGGTAACTCTGGGGCCAACGTCCTGACTTTC
TRBV20-1,TRBJ2-7,TRBD2,-,CSARLPGTRDDEQYF,TGCAGTGCTAGATTACCCGGGACTAGAGACGACGAGCAGTACTTC
TRBV5-4,TRBJ1-6,TRBD1,-,CASSLRDSNSPLHF,TGTGCCAGCAGCTTGCGGGACAGTAATTCACCCCTCCACTTT
TRBV7-2,TRBJ2-2,-,-,CASSLAVPNTGELFF,TGTGCCAGCAGCTTAGCTGTACCAAACACCGGGGAGCTGTTTTTT
TRBV7-2,TRBJ2-1,-,-,CASSRNRDEQFF,TGTGCCAGCAGCCGGAACCGCGATGAGCAGTTCTTC
TRBV6-6,TRBJ1-6,TRBD1,-,CASSYSTGTGGSPLHF,TGTGCCAGCAGTTACTCAACCGGGACAGGGGGTTCACCCCTCCACTTT
TRBV5-1,TRBJ2-3,TRBD2,-,CASSPGTSGGNTQYF,TGCGCCAGCAGCCCCGGGACTAGCGGGGGGAATACGCAGTATTTT
TRBV15,TRBJ1-1,TRBD1,few,CATSTPDRAYEAFF,TGTGCCACCAGCACACCGGACAGGGCGTACGAAGCTTTCTTT
TRBV5-1,TRBJ2-3,-,few,CASSSSGAPRGDTQYF,TGCGCCAGCAGCTCCTCGGGAGCCCCGAGGGGAGATACGCAGTATTTT
TRBV3-2,TRBJ2-1,-,few,CASSQARGPYNEQFF,TGTGCCAGCAGCCAAGCTAGGGGTCCATACAATGAGCAGTTCTTC
TRBV4-3,TRBJ1-6,TRBD1,-,CASSQAGTGGSPLHF,TGCGCCAGCAGCCAGGCCGGGACAGGGGGTTCACCCCTCCACTTT
TRBV10-2,TRBJ1-1,-,few,CATNIRMNTEAFF,TGCGCCACTAACATCCGGATGAACACTGAAGCTTTCTTT
TRBV20-1,TRBJ2-7,-,many,CSARVGMGYEQYF,TGCAGTGCTCGGGTTGGGATGGGGTACGAGCAGTACTTC
TRBV20-1,TRBJ2-7,-,many,CSARRQNHEQYF,TGCAGTGCTAGAAGACAGAACCACGAGCAGTACTTC
TRBV10-3,TRBJ1-2,-,-,CAISEFIMLTPGYTF,TGTGCCATCAGTGAGTTCATTATGTTGACCCCGGGCTACACCTTC
TRBV10-3,TRBJ2-3,-,many,CAISEVRDQRTDTQYF,TGTGCCATCAGTGAAGTACGGGACCAACGCACAGATACGCAGTATTTT
TRBV7-6,TRBJ2-5,-,-,CASSLRQGKETQYF,TGTGCCAGCAGCTTACGGCAGGGAAAAGAGACCCAGTACTTC
TRBV12-3/TRBV12-4,TRBJ1-2,-,-,CASSFVDTPNGYTF,TGTGCCAGCAGTTTTGTGGACACCCCGAATGGCTACACCTTC
TRBV6-2/TRBV6-3,TRBJ2-5,TRBD2,few,CASSYGLAGETQYF,TGTGCCAGCAGTTACGGACTAGCGGGGGAGACCCAGTACTTC
TRBV7-9,TRBJ1-2,-,-,CASSSRSYGYTF,TGTGCCAGCAGCTCGCGGAGTTATGGCTACACCTTC
TRBV18,TRBJ1-1,-,-,CASSPAGGTEAFF,TGTGCCAGCTCACCGGCCGGGGGCACTGAAGCTTTCTTT
TRBV7-6,TRBJ2-7,-,-,CASSIYLCSVEGGTTYEQYF,-
TRBV20-1,TRBJ2-1,-,-,CSAHRSDYNEQFF,TGCAGTGCTCACAGGTCCGATTACAATGAGCAGTTCTTC
TRBV10-2,TRBJ2-2,TRBD2,many,CASRSLSGSGTGELFF,TGCGCCAGCAGGAGCCTTAGCGGGAGTGGAACCGGGGAGCTGTTTTTT
TRBV5-1,TRBJ1-5,TRBD1,-,CASSLGDGTGSSGQPQHF,TGCGCCAGCAGCTTGGGAGATGGGACAGGGTCATCAGGTCAGCCCCAGCATTTT
TRBV20-1,TRBJ2-3,-,few,CSAETTDTQYF,TGCAGTGCTGAGACCACAGATACGCAGTATTTT
TRBV10-3,TRBJ2-7,TRBD1,-,CAISRDRSEQYF,TGTGCCATCAGCAGGGACAGGAGCGAGCAGTACTTC
TRBV11-1,TRBJ2-5,-,many,CASSSRRTPQETQYF,TGTGCCAGCAGCTCCCGACGGACGCCCCAAGAGACCCAGTACTTC
TRBV12-3/TRBV12-4,TRBJ1-2,-,-,CASSFSKRGYTF,TGTGCCAGCAGTTTCTCTAAGCGGGGCTACACCTTC
TRBV7-2,TRBJ2-3,TRBD2,-,CASTPGQRGRTNTQYF,TGTGCCAGCACCCCAGGCCAGCGGGGGCGCACGAATACGCAGTATTTT
TRBV24-1,TRBJ2-3,-,many,CATSPEEDTQYF,TGTGCCACCAGTCCAGAGGAAGATACGCAGTATTTT
TRBV9,TRBJ2-3,TRBD1,-,CASSVAPTGILDTQYF,TGTGCCAGCAGCGTAGCCCCGACAGGGATTTTGGATACGCAGTATTTT
TRBV4-1,TRBJ1-2,-,many,CASSRPGGGYGYTF,TGCGCCAGCAGCCGCCCTGGGGGCGGCTATGGCTACACCTTC
TRBV27,TRBJ1-5,-,-,CASRRTSVGNQPQHF,TGTGCCAGCCGGCGGACTTCTGTTGGCAATCAGCCCCAGCATTTT